This T cell receptor (beta chain) was sequenced in a study of low-dose radiotherapy and immunotherapy resistance in tumors. Overall study context: Cohort 1 was given 0.5 Gy per fraction every 2 weeks, for 6.5 Gy total. Participants were given intravenous cyclophosphamide 200 mg/m2 every two weeks, one day before radiation and immunotherapy.

The time point: before trial treatment. The therapy administered to donors comprised nivolumab, ipilimumab, aspirin, low-dose cyclophosphamide and low-dose radiotherapy. The V gene's germline CDR1 is DFQATT and CDR2 SNEGSKA (reference sequence). The CDR3 sequence is 14 residues long. The V and J ends lost 1 base and 8 bases respectively, with 12 bases between them. This clonotype came up many times. Primers used for first-strand cDNA, a TRAV- and TRBV-specific set, covered both alpha and beta chains. TCRs were amplified for around 21 PCR cycles with a constant-region primer and V-primer adapter. From the reads, TCRdb called clonotypes with MiXCR, one entry per CDR3 protein. The table records some 85,000 distinct CDR3 sequences, approximately 17% of them present only once.

This receptor was taken from a male donor with prostate cancer. This sequence joins TRBV20-1 and TRBJ1-6; no clear D. The sample here was PBMCs, taken before treatment. CDR3 sequence reads: CSARVGVRDSPLHF. The CDR3 nucleotides read TGCAGTGCTAGAGTTGGAGTTAGGGATTCACCCCTCCACTTT.